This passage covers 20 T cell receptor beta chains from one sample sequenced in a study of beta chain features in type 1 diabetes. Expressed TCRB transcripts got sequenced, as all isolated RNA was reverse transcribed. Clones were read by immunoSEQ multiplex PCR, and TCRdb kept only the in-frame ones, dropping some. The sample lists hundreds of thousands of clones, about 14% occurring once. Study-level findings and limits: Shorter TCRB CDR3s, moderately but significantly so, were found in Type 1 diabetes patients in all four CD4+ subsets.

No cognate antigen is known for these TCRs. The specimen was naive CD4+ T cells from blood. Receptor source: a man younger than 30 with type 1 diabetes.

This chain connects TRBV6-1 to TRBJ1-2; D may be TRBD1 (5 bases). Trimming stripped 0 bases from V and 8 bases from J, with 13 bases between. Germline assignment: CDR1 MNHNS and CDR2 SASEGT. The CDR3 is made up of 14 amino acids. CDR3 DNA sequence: TGTGCCAGCAGTGAAGCACCGGGGACGAGGGGCTACACCTTC. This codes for CASSEAPGTRGYTF.

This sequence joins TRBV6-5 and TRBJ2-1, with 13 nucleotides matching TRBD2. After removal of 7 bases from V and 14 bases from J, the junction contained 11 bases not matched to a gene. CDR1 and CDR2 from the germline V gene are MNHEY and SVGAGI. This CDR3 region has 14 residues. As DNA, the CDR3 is TGTGCCAGCACCCTAGTGGGGACTAGCGGGAACGAGTTCTTC. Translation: CASTLVGTSGNEFF.

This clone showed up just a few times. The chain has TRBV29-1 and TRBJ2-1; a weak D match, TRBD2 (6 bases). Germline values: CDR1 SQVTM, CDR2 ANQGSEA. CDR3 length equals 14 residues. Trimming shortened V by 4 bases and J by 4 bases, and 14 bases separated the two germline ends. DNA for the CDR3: TGCAGCGTTGGCGGAGGGACCGTATACAATGAGCAGTTCTTC. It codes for CSVGGGTVYNEQFF.

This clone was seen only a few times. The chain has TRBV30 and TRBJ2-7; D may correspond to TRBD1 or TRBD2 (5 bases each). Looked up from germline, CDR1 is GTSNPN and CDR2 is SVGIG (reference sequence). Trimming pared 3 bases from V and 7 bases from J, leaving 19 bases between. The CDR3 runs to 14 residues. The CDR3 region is CAWSRIGGSDEQYF. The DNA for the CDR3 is TGTGCCTGGAGCCGTATTGGGGGATCTGATGAGCAGTACTTC.

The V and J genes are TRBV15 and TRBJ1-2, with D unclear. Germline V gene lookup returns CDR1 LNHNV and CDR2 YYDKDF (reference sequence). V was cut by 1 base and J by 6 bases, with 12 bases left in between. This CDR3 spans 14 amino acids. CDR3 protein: CATSRVVPDDGYTF. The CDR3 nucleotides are TGTGCCACCAGCAGAGTCGTACCCGACGATGGCTACACCTTC.

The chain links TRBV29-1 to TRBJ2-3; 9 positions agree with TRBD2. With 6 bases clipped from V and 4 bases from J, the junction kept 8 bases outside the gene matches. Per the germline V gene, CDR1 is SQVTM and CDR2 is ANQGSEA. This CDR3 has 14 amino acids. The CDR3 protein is CSVSSGRRPDTQYF. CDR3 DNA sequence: TGCAGCGTCTCAAGCGGGAGGCGGCCAGATACGCAGTATTTT.

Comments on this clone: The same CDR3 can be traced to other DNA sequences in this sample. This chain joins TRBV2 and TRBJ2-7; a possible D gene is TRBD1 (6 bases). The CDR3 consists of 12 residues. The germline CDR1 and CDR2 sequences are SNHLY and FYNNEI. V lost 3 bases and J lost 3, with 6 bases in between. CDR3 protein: CASSDRGYEQYF. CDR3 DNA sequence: TGTGCCAGCAGTGACAGGGGCTACGAGCAGTACTTC.

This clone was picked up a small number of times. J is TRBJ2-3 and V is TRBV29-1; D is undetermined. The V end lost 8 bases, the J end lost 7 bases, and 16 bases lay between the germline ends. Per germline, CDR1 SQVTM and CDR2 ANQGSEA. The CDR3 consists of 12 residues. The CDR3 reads CSISFEGYTQYF. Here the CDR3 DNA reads TGCAGCATCTCATTCGAAGGGTATACGCAGTATTTT.

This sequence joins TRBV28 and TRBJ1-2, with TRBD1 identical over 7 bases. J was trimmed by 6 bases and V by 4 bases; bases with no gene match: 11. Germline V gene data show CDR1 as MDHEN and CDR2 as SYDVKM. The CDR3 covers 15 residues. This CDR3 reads CASSSVLGQRHGYTF. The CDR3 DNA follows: TGTGCCAGCAGTTCGGTGCTGGGACAGAGACATGGCTACACCTTC.

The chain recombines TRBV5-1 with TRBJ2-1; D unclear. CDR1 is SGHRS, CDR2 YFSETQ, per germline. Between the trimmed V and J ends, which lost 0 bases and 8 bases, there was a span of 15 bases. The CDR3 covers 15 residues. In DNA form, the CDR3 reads TGCGCCAGCAGCTTGGTACCCTCAGGTGGGGATGAGCAGTTCTTC. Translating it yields CASSLVPSGGDEQFF.

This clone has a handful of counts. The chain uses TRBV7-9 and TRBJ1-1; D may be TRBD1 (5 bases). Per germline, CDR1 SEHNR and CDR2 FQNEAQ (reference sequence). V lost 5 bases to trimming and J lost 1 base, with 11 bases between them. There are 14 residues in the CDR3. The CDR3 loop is CASSLTGQNTEAFF. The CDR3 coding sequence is TGTGCCAGCAGCCTCACGGGGCAGAACACTGAAGCTTTCTTT.

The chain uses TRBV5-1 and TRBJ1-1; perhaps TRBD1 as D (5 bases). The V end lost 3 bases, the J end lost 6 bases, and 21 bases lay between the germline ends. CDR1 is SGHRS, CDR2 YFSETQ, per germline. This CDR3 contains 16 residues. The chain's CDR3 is CASSSSQGAWSAEAFF. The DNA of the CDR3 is TGCGCCAGCAGCTCATCCCAAGGGGCGTGGTCCGCTGAAGCTTTCTTT.

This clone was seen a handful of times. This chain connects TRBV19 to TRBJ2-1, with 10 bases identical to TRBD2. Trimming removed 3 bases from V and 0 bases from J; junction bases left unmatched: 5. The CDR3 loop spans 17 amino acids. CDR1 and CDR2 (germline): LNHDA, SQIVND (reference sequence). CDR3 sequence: CASSIASGGRSYNEQFF. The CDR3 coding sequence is TGTGCCAGTAGTATTGCTAGCGGGGGCCGCTCCTACAATGAGCAGTTCTTC.

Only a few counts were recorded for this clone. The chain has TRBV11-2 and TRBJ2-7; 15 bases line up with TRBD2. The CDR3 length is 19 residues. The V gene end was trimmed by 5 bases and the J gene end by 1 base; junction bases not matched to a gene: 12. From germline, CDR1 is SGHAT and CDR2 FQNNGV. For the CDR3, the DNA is TGTGCCAGCAGCCCCCGACCGGGACTAGCGGGAGGACCGTCCTACGAGCAGTACTTC. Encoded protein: CASSPRPGLAGGPSYEQYF.

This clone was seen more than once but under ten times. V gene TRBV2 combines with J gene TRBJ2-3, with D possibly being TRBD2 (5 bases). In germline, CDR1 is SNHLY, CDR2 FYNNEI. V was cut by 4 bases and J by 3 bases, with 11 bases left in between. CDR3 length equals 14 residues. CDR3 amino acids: CASSALEVTDTQYF. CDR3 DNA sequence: TGTGCCAGCAGTGCACTGGAGGTAACAGATACGCAGTATTTT.

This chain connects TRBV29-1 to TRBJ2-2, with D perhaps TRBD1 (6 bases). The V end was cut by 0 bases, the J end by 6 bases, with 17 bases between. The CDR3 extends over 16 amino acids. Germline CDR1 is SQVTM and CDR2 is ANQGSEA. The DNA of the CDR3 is TGCAGCGTTGAAGATCAGGGGAGCGATCGGGCCGGGGAGCTGTTTTTT. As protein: CSVEDQGSDRAGELFF.

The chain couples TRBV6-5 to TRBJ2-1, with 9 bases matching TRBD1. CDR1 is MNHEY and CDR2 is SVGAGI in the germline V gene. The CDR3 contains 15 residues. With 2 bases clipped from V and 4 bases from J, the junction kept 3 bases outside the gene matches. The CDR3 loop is CASSYMGQGYNEQFF. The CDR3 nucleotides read TGTGCCAGCAGTTACATGGGACAGGGTTACAATGAGCAGTTCTTC.

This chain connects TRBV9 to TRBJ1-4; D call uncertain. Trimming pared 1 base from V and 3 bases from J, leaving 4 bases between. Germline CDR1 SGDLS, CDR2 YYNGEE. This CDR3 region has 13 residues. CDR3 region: CASSVTANEKLFF. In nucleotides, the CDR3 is TGTGCCAGCAGCGTAACGGCTAATGAAAAACTGTTTTTT.

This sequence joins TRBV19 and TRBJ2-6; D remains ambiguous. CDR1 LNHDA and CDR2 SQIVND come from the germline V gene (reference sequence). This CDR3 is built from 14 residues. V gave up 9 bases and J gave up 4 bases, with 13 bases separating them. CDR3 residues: CASLKSAGANVLTF. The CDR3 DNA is TGTGCCAGCCTTAAGTCAGCGGGGGCCAACGTCCTGACTTTC.

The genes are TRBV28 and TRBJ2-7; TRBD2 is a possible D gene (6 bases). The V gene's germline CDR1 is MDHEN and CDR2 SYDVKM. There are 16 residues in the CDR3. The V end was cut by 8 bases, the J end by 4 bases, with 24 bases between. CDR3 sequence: CASRPEGGATQYEQYF. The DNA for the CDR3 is TGTGCCAGCCGCCCCGAGGGCGGGGCAACTCAATACGAGCAGTACTTC.